This T cell receptor beta chain was sequenced during a study of T cell responses to AZD1222 COVID-19 vaccine. The protocol was immunoSEQ multiplex PCR, while the TCRdb copy is restricted to in-frame clones and leaves out a portion. This table holds about 120,000 clones, 85% to 90% found once. This CDR3 is built from 13 residues. Germline values: CDR1 LNHNV, CDR2 YYDKDF (reference sequence). V lost 5 bases and J lost 1; bases outside the gene matches: 0. The chain links TRBV15 to TRBJ1-1, with 8 bases fitting TRBD1. The TCR was taken from an adult in good health. The sequencing used peripheral blood, collected on day 0 of AZD1222 vaccination. Here the CDR3 DNA reads TGTGCCACCAGCCAGGGGGCGAACACTGAAGCTTTCTTT. This sequence encodes CATSQGANTEAFF.